Following are 15 T cell receptor beta chains from one sample sequenced in a study of shared clonotypes between healthy human individuals. Clones were sequenced by immunoSEQ multiplex PCR, and TCRdb holds only the in-frame ones, with some missing. Of roughly 2.5 million clones listed, roughly nine tenths were seen once; the top ten hold about 0.13%. The sample taken for sequencing was naive CD4+ T cells sorted from blood. Sample subset: CD45RA+ positively selected. The origin of the receptors is a man aged 18 to 35 in good health.

This chain uses TRBV14 with TRBJ2-7; D tentatively reads TRBD1 or TRBD2 (5 bases each). Trimming cost V 1 base and J 6 bases, with 10 bases left between them. Germline assignment: CDR1 SGHDN and CDR2 FVKESK. This CDR3 comprises 13 residues. In DNA, the CDR3 is TGTGCCAGCAGCCAAGTGGACGGGGCCGAGCAGTACTTC. Translated, it gives CASSQVDGAEQYF.

The chain joins TRBV5-1 to TRBJ2-3, with 9 bases matching TRBD2. Trimming at V came to 2 bases and at J to 4 bases, leaving 8 bases not matched to a gene. CDR1 and CDR2 from the germline V gene are SGHRS and YFSETQ. CDR3 length: 16 amino acids. The CDR3 DNA reads TGCGCCAGCAGCTTAGGGTCCAGCGGGAGGTCAGATACGCAGTATTTT. Protein product: CASSLGSSGRSDTQYF.

V is TRBV5-5 and J is TRBJ2-7, with 11 bases fitting TRBD2. This CDR3 comprises 16 residues. Germline assignment: CDR1 SGHKS and CDR2 YYEKEE (reference sequence). V lost 4 bases, J lost 6 bases, and 12 bases stayed unmatched. The CDR3 protein is CASSTGSSGRAGEQYF. The CDR3, as DNA: TGTGCCAGCAGCACTGGAAGTAGCGGGAGGGCCGGCGAGCAGTACTTC.

This clone appeared a few times. The chain recombines TRBV4-3 with TRBJ1-1; TRBD1 might be the D (6 bases). V dropped 4 bases and J dropped 0 bases, with 12 bases sitting between them. CDR3 length: 15 amino acids. In germline, CDR1 is LGHNA, CDR2 YSLEER. CDR3: CASSRGTSLNTEAFF. DNA for the CDR3: TGCGCCAGCAGCCGCGGGACATCTTTGAACACTGAAGCTTTCTTT.

Points on this clone: Other nucleotide sequences from this sample produce the same CDR3. The J gene is TRBJ1-5, the V gene TRBV2; 8 bases are a match to TRBD1. Germline assignment: CDR1 SNHLY and CDR2 FYNNEI. The CDR3 contains 14 residues. Trimming removed 6 bases from V and 4 bases from J; junction bases left unmatched: 5. CDR3 protein: CASRVQGGNQPQHF. The CDR3 bases are TGTGCCAGCAGGGTACAGGGGGGTAATCAGCCCCAGCATTTT. Full variable domain (missing parts from reference TRBV2 and TRBJ1-5): EPEVTQTPSHQVTQMGQEVILRCVPISNHLYFYWYRQILGQKVEFLVSFYNNEISEKSEIFDDQFSVERPDGSNFTLKIRSTKLEDSAMYFCASRVQGGNQPQHFGDGTRLSIL.

CDR3 sequence: CAISEGFTGELFF. CDR3 bases: TGTGCCATCAGTGAGGGGTTCACCGGGGAGCTGTTTTTT. The J gene is TRBJ2-2, the V gene TRBV10-3; D gene ambiguous. The V and J ends lost 2 bases and 4 bases respectively, with 5 bases between them. The CDR3 sequence is 13 residues long. Germline CDR1 and CDR2: ENHRY and SYGVKD.

The V and J genes are TRBV30 and TRBJ2-3, with 9 bases identical to TRBD2. V shed 0 bases, J shed 2 bases, and the junction held 6 bases outside the gene matches. There are 16 residues in the CDR3. Germline CDR1 is GTSNPN and CDR2 is SVGIG (reference sequence). The CDR3 here is CAWSVPSGGYTDTQYF. CDR3 DNA: TGTGCCTGGAGTGTGCCCAGCGGGGGGTACACAGATACGCAGTATTTT.

The chain combines TRBV19 with TRBJ1-2; possibly TRBD1 for D (5 bases). The length of the CDR3 is 15 residues. CDR1 and CDR2 (germline): LNHDA, SQIVND (reference sequence). V dropped 1 base and J dropped 4 bases, with 13 bases sitting between them. CDR3 protein: CASSIVSRATYGYTF. CDR3 DNA sequence: TGTGCCAGTAGTATAGTAAGCAGGGCCACCTATGGCTACACCTTC.

The V gene is TRBV28, the J gene TRBJ1-5; D is ambiguous. V gave up 2 bases and J gave up 4 bases, with 12 bases separating them. Germline CDR1 is MDHEN and CDR2 is SYDVKM. CDR3 length: 15 residues. This CDR3 reads CASSLIKAGNQPQHF. CDR3 bases: TGTGCCAGCAGTTTAATAAAGGCTGGGAATCAGCCCCAGCATTTT.

The chain employs TRBV5-4 and TRBJ1-1; 9 bases fit TRBD1. Trimming removed 4 bases from V and 4 bases from J; junction bases left unmatched: 8. From germline, CDR1 is SGHNT and CDR2 YYREEE (reference sequence). The CDR3 has 15 residues. The CDR3 here is CASSTAGTGITEAFF. CDR3 DNA: TGTGCCAGCAGCACAGCCGGGACAGGGATCACTGAAGCTTTCTTT.

The J gene is TRBJ1-2, the V gene TRBV2; unclear D gene. The germline V gene has CDR1 SNHLY and CDR2 FYNNEI. CDR3 length: 14 amino acids. Between the trimmed V and J ends, which lost 0 bases and 4 bases, there was a span of 9 bases. The CDR3 nucleotides are TGTGCCAGCAGTGAAGCGCGTGAGCTCTATGGCTACACCTTC. This codes for CASSEARELYGYTF.

This chain uses TRBV10-3 with TRBJ2-2; 12 bases align to TRBD2. CDR1 and CDR2 (germline): ENHRY, SYGVKD. This CDR3 is built from 17 residues. V lost 5 bases to trimming and J lost 4 bases; unmatched junction nucleotides: 8. In DNA, the CDR3 is TGTGCCATCAGTCCGACTAGCGGGAGTAGGCCCACCGGGGAGCTGTTTTTT. It translates to CAISPTSGSRPTGELFF.

In this sample, this clone turned up once. The V gene is TRBV18, the J gene TRBJ2-6; the match to TRBD1 covers 8 bases. Germline V lookup: CDR1 KGHSH, CDR2 LQKENI. The CDR3 sequence is 16 residues long. The junction had 0 bases not matched to a gene; V was cut back by 0 bases and J by 2 bases. CDR3 loop: CASSPPGQAGANVLTF. CDR3 nucleotide sequence: TGTGCCAGCTCACCACCGGGACAGGCTGGGGCCAACGTCCTGACTTTC. Based on the CDR3 plus reference TRBV18 and TRBJ2-6, the full variable domain is NAGVMQNPRHLVRRRGQEARLRCSPMKGHSHVYWYRQLPEEGLKFMVYLQKENIIDESGMPKERFSAEFPKEGPSILRIQQVVRGDSAAYFCASSPPGQAGANVLTFGAGSRLTVL.

The chain joins TRBV7-9 to TRBJ1-2; D call uncertain. V dropped 1 base and J dropped 6 bases, with 12 bases sitting between them. In germline, CDR1 is SEHNR, CDR2 FQNEAQ (reference sequence). The CDR3 has 14 amino acids. The CDR3 sequence: CASSLELNSDGYTF. CDR3 nucleotide sequence: TGTGCCAGCAGCTTAGAGCTCAACTCGGATGGCTACACCTTC. The complete variable domain, with remaining parts taken from reference TRBV7-9 and TRBJ1-2, reads DTGVSQNPRHKITKRGQNVTFRCDPISEHNRLYWYRQTLGQGPEFLTYFQNEAQLEKSRLLSDRFSAERPKGSFSTLEIQRTEQGDSAMYLCASSLELNSDGYTFGSGTRLTVV.

This chain joins TRBV19 and TRBJ1-2; 9 bases line up with TRBD1. The germline V gene encodes CDR1 LNHDA and CDR2 SQIVND (reference sequence). The CDR3 loop spans 17 amino acids. The junction had 9 bases not matched to a gene; V was cut back by 4 bases and J by 0 bases. The CDR3 reads CASSTISRDRANYGYTF. The CDR3 nucleotides read TGTGCCAGTAGTACGATATCTCGGGACAGGGCTAACTATGGCTACACCTTC.